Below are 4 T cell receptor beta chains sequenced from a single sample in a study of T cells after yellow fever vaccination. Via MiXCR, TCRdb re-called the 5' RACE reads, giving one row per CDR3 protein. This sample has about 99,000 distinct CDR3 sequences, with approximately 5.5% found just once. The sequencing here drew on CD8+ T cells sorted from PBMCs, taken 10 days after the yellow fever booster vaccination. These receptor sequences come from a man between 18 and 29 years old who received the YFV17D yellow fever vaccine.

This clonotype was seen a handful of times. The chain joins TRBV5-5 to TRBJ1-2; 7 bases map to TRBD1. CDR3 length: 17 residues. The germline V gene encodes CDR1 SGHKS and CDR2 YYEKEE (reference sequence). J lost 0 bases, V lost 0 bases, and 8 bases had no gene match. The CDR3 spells CASSLGLSTGANYGYTF. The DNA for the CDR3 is TGTGCCAGCAGCTTGGGTCTCTCAACAGGGGCTAACTATGGCTACACCTTC.

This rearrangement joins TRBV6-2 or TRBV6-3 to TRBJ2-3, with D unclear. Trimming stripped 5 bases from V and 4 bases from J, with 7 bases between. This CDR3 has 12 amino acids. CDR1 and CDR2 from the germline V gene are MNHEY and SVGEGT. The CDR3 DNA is TGTGCCAGCAGTCCGGCGGCAGATACGCAGTATTTT. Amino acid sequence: CASSPAADTQYF.

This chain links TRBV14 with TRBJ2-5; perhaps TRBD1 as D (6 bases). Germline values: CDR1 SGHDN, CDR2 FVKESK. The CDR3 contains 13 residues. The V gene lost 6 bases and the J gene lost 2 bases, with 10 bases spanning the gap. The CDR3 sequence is CASRGTNQETQYF. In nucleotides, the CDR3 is TGTGCCAGCAGGGGGACAAATCAAGAGACCCAGTACTTC.

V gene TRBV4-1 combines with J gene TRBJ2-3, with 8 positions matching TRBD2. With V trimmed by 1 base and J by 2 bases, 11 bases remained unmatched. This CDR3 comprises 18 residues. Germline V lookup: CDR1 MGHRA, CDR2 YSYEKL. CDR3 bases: TGCGCCAGCAGCCAAGTTTGGTCTGCGGGGGGCCCCACAGATACGCAGTATTTT. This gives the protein CASSQVWSAGGPTDTQYF.